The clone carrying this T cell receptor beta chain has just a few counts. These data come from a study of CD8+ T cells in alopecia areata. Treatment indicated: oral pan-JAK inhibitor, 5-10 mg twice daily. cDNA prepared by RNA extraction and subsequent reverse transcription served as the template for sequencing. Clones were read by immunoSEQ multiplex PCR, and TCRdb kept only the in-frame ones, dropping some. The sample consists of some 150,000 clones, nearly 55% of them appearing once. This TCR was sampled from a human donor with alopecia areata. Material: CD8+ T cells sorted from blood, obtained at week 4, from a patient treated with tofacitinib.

The CDR3: CASSYSWGNTEAFF. The CDR3 nucleotides read TGTGCCAGCAGTTACTCATGGGGGAACACTGAAGCTTTCTTT. The V gene is TRBV6-6, the J gene TRBJ1-1, with D hard to call. The CDR3 has 14 residues. CDR1 and CDR2 from the germline V gene are MNHNY and SVGAGI (reference sequence). V dropped 0 bases and J dropped 1 base, with 6 bases sitting between them.